A selection of T cell receptor beta chains follows, all from one sample in a study of shared T cell receptors in the human thymus. Sequencing used immunoSEQ multiplex PCR; TCRdb keeps in-frame clones, though not all of them. The sample shows 720,000 or so clones, 80% to 90% of them seen only once. The same specimen was also included in a second study, on human thymus T cells.

The sequenced material came from thymocytes. Every receptor here comes from a girl less than two years old with a congenital heart defect. Both conserved end residues are part of each CDR3. D genes are given only for firm matches. The size entry is marked missing in some rows and otherwise reads once, few, many or a size class.

len: 18
d_gene: .
abundance: .
j_gene: TRBJ2-5
v_gene: TRBV14
CDR3aa: CASSQRDTKEDSEETQYF
CDR3nt: TGTGCCAGCAGCCAACGGGACACGAAGGAGGACAGTGAAGAGACCCAGTACTTC

len: 17
d_gene: TRBD1
abundance: .
j_gene: TRBJ1-4
v_gene: TRBV2
CDR3aa: CASSGFEGGRGHKKLFF
CDR3nt: TGTGCCAGCAGTGGATTTGAGGGTGGCAGGGGGCATAAAAAACTGTTTTTT

len: 17
d_gene: .
abundance: .
j_gene: TRBJ2-7
v_gene: TRBV4-1
CDR3aa: CASSQPLAPGRRYEQYF
CDR3nt: TGCGCCAGCAGCCAACCTCTCGCCCCAGGCAGACGCTACGAGCAGTACTTC

len: 8
d_gene: .
abundance: .
j_gene: TRBJ1-2
v_gene: TRBV20-1
CDR3aa: CSHNGYTF
CDR3nt: TGCAGTCACAATGGCTACACCTTC

len: 15
d_gene: TRBD1
abundance: .
j_gene: TRBJ2-7
v_gene: TRBV14
CDR3aa: CASSKTGQGSHEQYF
CDR3nt: TGTGCCAGCAGCAAGACGGGACAGGGGAGTCACGAGCAGTACTTC

len: 14
d_gene: TRBD1
abundance: .
j_gene: TRBJ2-7
v_gene: TRBV6-1
CDR3aa: CASSEGTGSYEQYF
CDR3nt: TGTGCCAGCAGTGAAGGGACAGGGTCCTACGAGCAGTACTTC

len: 16
d_gene: TRBD2
abundance: .
j_gene: TRBJ2-5
v_gene: TRBV5-4
CDR3aa: CASSRLAGGRQETQYF
CDR3nt: TGTGCCAGCAGCCGACTAGCGGGGGGAAGACAAGAGACCCAGTACTTC

len: 15
d_gene: TRBD2
abundance: .
j_gene: TRBJ2-3
v_gene: TRBV28
CDR3aa: CASRISGAQGDTQYF
CDR3nt: TGTGCCAGCAGGATTAGCGGGGCCCAAGGGGATACGCAGTATTTT

len: 15
d_gene: .
abundance: .
j_gene: TRBJ2-7
v_gene: TRBV6-6
CDR3aa: CASSPARTDLYEQYF
CDR3nt: TGTGCCAGCAGCCCCGCAAGGACAGATCTCTACGAGCAGTACTTC

len: 14
d_gene: .
abundance: .
j_gene: TRBJ1-2
v_gene: TRBV14
CDR3aa: CASSQDGAAYGYTF
CDR3nt: TGTGCCAGCAGCCAAGATGGGGCAGCCTATGGCTACACCTTC

len: 18
d_gene: .
abundance: few
j_gene: TRBJ1-2
v_gene: TRBV4-3
CDR3aa: CASSQVWREGLENYGYTF
CDR3nt: TGCGCCAGCAGCCAAGTTTGGAGGGAGGGCTTGGAAAACTATGGCTACACCTTC

len: 17
d_gene: TRBD1
abundance: .
j_gene: TRBJ2-3
v_gene: TRBV5-1
CDR3aa: CASSLERDRGITDTQYF
CDR3nt: TGCGCCAGCAGCTTGGAAAGGGACAGGGGGATCACAGATACGCAGTATTTT

len: 15
d_gene: .
abundance: .
j_gene: TRBJ1-6
v_gene: TRBV5-4
CDR3aa: CASSLRDTGTSPLHF
CDR3nt: TGTGCCAGCAGCTTGCGGGACACGGGGACTTCACCCCTCCACTTT

len: 14
d_gene: .
abundance: .
j_gene: TRBJ2-7
v_gene: TRBV14
CDR3aa: CASSQLGRTYEQYF
CDR3nt: TGTGCCAGCAGCCAACTGGGCAGAACCTACGAGCAGTACTTC

len: 14
d_gene: TRBD1
abundance: .
j_gene: TRBJ1-1
v_gene: TRBV5-8
CDR3aa: CASSPTNRGTEAFF
CDR3nt: TGTGCCAGCAGCCCAACTAACAGGGGCACTGAAGCTTTCTTT

len: 16
d_gene: .
abundance: .
j_gene: TRBJ2-3
v_gene: TRBV7-9
CDR3aa: CASSLAMTAARDTQYF
CDR3nt: TGTGCCAGCAGCTTAGCCATGACGGCCGCGCGGGATACGCAGTATTTT

len: 13
d_gene: .
abundance: .
j_gene: TRBJ1-2
v_gene: TRBV11-2
CDR3aa: CASRLGGHYGYTF
CDR3nt: TGTGCCAGCAGGCTTGGAGGCCACTATGGCTACACCTTC

len: 15
d_gene: .
abundance: .
j_gene: TRBJ1-1
v_gene: TRBV29-1
CDR3aa: CSVLPLTNSNTEAFF
CDR3nt: TGCAGCGTCCTGCCGCTGACAAACTCAAACACTGAAGCTTTCTTT

len: 14
d_gene: .
abundance: .
j_gene: TRBJ1-5
v_gene: TRBV5-1
CDR3aa: CASSLAGKNQPQHF
CDR3nt: TGCGCCAGCAGCTTGGCCGGTAAGAATCAGCCCCAGCATTTT

len: 15
d_gene: TRBD1
abundance: .
j_gene: TRBJ2-7
v_gene: TRBV5-1
CDR3aa: CASSLGDRRPYEQYF
CDR3nt: TGCGCCAGCAGCTTGGGGGACAGGAGGCCCTACGAGCAGTACTTC